The 19 T cell receptor beta chains reported below all come from one sample, sequenced in a study of blood T cell repertoires in COVID-19. Data came from immunoSEQ multiplex PCR; TCRdb stores just in-frame clones and leaves some out. The sample lists about 150,000 clones; about 80% were seen once. Sequences were obtained from peripheral blood. The receptors here all came from a woman over 75 with acute or convalescent COVID-19.

The chain combines TRBV5-1 with TRBJ1-3; D call uncertain. Trimming stripped 4 bases from V and 0 bases from J, with 11 bases between. This CDR3 contains 15 residues. The germline CDR1 and CDR2 sequences are SGHRS and YFSETQ. CDR3 residues: CASSQDGLSGNTIYF. The CDR3 DNA is TGCGCCAGCAGCCAGGACGGACTCTCTGGAAACACCATATATTTT.

This CDR3 reads CASSQTGTGGSDTQYF. CDR3 in DNA: TGTGCCAGTAGCCAGACCGGGACAGGGGGCTCAGATACGCAGTATTTT. The rearrangement joins TRBV19 to TRBJ2-3; 12 nucleotides match TRBD1. The CDR3 extends over 16 amino acids. V lost 6 bases to trimming and J lost 4 bases; unmatched junction nucleotides: 8. The germline CDR1 and CDR2 sequences are LNHDA and SQIVND (reference sequence).

This rearrangement joins TRBV5-1 to TRBJ2-5, with 8 bases aligning to TRBD1. Looked up from germline, CDR1 is SGHRS and CDR2 is YFSETQ. Unmatched junction bases numbered 3, after V lost 4 bases and J lost 4 bases. This CDR3 has 13 residues. CDR3 in amino acids: CASSRGTGETQYF. The CDR3 DNA is TGCGCCAGCAGCAGGGGGACAGGAGAGACCCAGTACTTC.

This clone was seen only once. The chain has TRBV27 and TRBJ2-2, with 14 bases fitting TRBD2. The ends lost 4 bases at V and 6 bases at J; junction bases unmatched: 4. CDR3 length: 16 residues. Per germline, CDR1 MNHEY and CDR2 SMNVEV (reference sequence). CDR3 nucleotides: TGTGCCAGCAGTTCCCTGACTAGCGGGGGGGCCGGGGAGCTGTTTTTT. It is translated as CASSSLTSGGAGELFF.

V usage is TRBV12-3 or TRBV12-4 and J usage is TRBJ1-2; D is undetermined. The CDR3 loop spans 13 amino acids. Trimming took off 2 bases at V and 2 bases at J, with 6 bases between the two ends. The chain's CDR3 is CASSLTRNYGYTF. CDR3 nucleotides: TGTGCCAGCAGTTTAACCAGGAACTATGGCTACACCTTC.

The chain employs TRBV5-1 and TRBJ2-1; TRBD1 aligns across 9 bases. The V gene's germline CDR1 is SGHRS and CDR2 YFSETQ. V was clipped by 0 bases and J by 4 bases; unmatched bases: 5. The length of the CDR3 is 16 residues. CDR3 loop: CASSLGTGASYNEQFF. CDR3 sequence (DNA): TGCGCCAGCAGCTTGGGGACAGGGGCCTCGTACAATGAGCAGTTCTTC.

This clone was detected only a few times. This sequence joins TRBV21-1 and TRBJ2-5; whether TRBD1, the table's D call, matches the DNA was not checked. TRBV21-1 is noted as a pseudogene. This CDR3 has 13 amino acids. DNA of the CDR3: TGTGCCAGCGGTTTGGGTCTCAGGGAGACCCAGTACTTC. It translates to CASGLGLRETQYF.

This chain connects TRBV7-2 to TRBJ1-6; 7 bases map to TRBD1. The CDR3 covers 16 residues. Germline values: CDR1 SGHTA, CDR2 FQGNSA. Trimming at V came to 5 bases and at J to 5 bases, leaving 9 bases not matched to a gene. CDR3 loop: CASSLLGQANNSPLHF. The CDR3, as DNA: TGTGCCAGCAGCCTGCTCGGACAGGCTAATAATTCACCCCTCCACTTT.

This clone has more than one count but fewer than ten. This chain joins TRBV2 and TRBJ1-2, with D tentatively TRBD1 (5 bases). Germline V lookup: CDR1 SNHLY, CDR2 FYNNEI. The CDR3 runs 12 residues. Trimming removed 9 bases from V and 6 bases from J, with 14 bases in between. CDR3 region: CASMRDLHGYTF. For the CDR3, the DNA is TGTGCCAGTATGCGGGACCTTCATGGCTACACCTTC.

The V call is TRBV12-3 or TRBV12-4, the J call TRBJ2-7; D perhaps matches TRBD1 (5 bases). Trimming left V 1 base short and J 3 bases short, with 7 bases between. This CDR3 has 13 residues. CDR3 DNA sequence: TGTGCCAGCAGTTTAGGGCAGGGCTACGAGCAGTACTTC. Its protein is CASSLGQGYEQYF.

This clone has a single count. The V call is TRBV2, the J call TRBJ1-4, with 8 bases matching TRBD1. V lost 10 bases to trimming and J lost 3 bases; unmatched junction nucleotides: 4. Germline V gene lookup returns CDR1 SNHLY and CDR2 FYNNEI. The CDR3 extends over 13 amino acids. The CDR3 bases are TGTGCCACCGACAGGGGTTCTAATGAAAAACTGTTTTTT. Its protein product is CATDRGSNEKLFF.

The rearrangement links TRBV25-1 to TRBJ1-2; D is undetermined. The germline V gene encodes CDR1 MGHDK and CDR2 SYGVNS. The CDR3 runs 14 residues. V dropped 7 bases and J dropped 2 bases, with 14 bases sitting between them. In DNA, the CDR3 is TGTGCCAGCACCCCGCGAGGTTCCAACTATGGCTACACCTTC. It specifies CASTPRGSNYGYTF.

This chain uses TRBV12-3 or TRBV12-4 with TRBJ1-5; D possibly corresponds to TRBD1 (5 bases). This CDR3 is 13 amino acids long. Trimming shortened V by 7 bases and J by 7 bases, and 14 bases separated the two germline ends. CDR3 sequence reads: CASKSGLRQPQHF. Here the CDR3 DNA reads TGTGCCAGCAAGTCAGGGCTGCGCCAGCCCCAGCATTTT.

This sequence joins TRBV5-1 and TRBJ2-2, with D tentatively TRBD2 (6 bases). CDR3 length: 13 amino acids. Looked up from germline, CDR1 is SGHRS and CDR2 is YFSETQ. Trimming stripped 6 bases from V and 6 bases from J, with 12 bases between. The CDR3: CASNQAGSGELFF. CDR3 bases: TGCGCCAGCAACCAAGCGGGCTCCGGGGAGCTGTTTTTT.

This clone was counted only a few times. V is TRBV24-1 and J is TRBJ2-3; D remains ambiguous. CDR1 is KGHDR and CDR2 is SFDVKD in the germline V gene. CDR3 length: 14 residues. V lost 5 bases, J lost 0 bases, and 8 bases lay in between. As DNA, the CDR3 is TGTGCCACCAGTGGCAGTTTAAGCACAGATACGCAGTATTTT. Its protein product is CATSGSLSTDTQYF.

This sequence joins TRBV30 and TRBJ1-5, with a tentative D call TRBD1 (6 bases). Trimming left V 0 bases short and J 7 bases short, with 13 bases between. Germline V CDR1 and CDR2: GTSNPN, SVGIG (reference sequence). This CDR3 has 14 amino acids. This CDR3 is CAWSVLKGDQPQHF. CDR3 sequence (DNA): TGTGCCTGGAGTGTATTGAAGGGGGACCAGCCCCAGCATTTT.

This clone was seen a single time. V gene TRBV5-6 combines with J gene TRBJ2-3, with a tentative D call TRBD2 (5 bases). The CDR3 has 12 residues. The germline gives CDR1 SGHDT, CDR2 YYEEEE. The V and J ends lost 4 bases and 5 bases respectively, with 8 bases between them. This CDR3 reads CASSREVDTQYF. The CDR3 nucleotides are TGTGCCAGCAGCCGGGAAGTAGATACGCAGTATTTT.

This clone was counted only a few times. This chain connects TRBV7-8 to TRBJ1-5; D unresolved. The V gene lost 7 bases and the J gene lost 6 bases, with 22 bases spanning the gap. The CDR3 length is 16 residues. The V gene's germline CDR1 is SGHVS and CDR2 FQNEAQ. Here the CDR3 reads CASTVRGVGWGQPQHF. CDR3 sequence (DNA): TGTGCCAGCACCGTACGGGGAGTTGGTTGGGGTCAGCCCCAGCATTTT.

This chain links TRBV19 with TRBJ2-3, with TRBD1 identical over 7 bases. Germline V gives CDR1 LNHDA, CDR2 SQIVND (reference sequence). Germline trimming cut 6 bases from V and 4 bases from J; bases unmatched to any gene: 7. The CDR3 loop spans 14 amino acids. CDR3 in DNA: TGTGCCAGTAGGCGATCAGGACAGGCAGATACGCAGTATTTT. It codes for CASRRSGQADTQYF.